One and the same sample provided the 7 T cell receptor beta chains below, sequenced in a study of vaccination and CD4 T cells after COVID-19. CD4+ T cells that had been cultured provided DNA sequenced with the Oncomine TCR Beta short-read assay. TCRdb passed the PCR reads through MiXCR, listing each CDR3 protein once. This table has 9,500 to 14,000 distinct CDR3 sequences, 29% appearing once. The treatment here: approximately nine-day PBMC culture with coronavirus spike peptide pools or control peptides (ViraFEST assay). Their antigens remain unidentified. The sequencing input was cultured CD4+ T cells from blood. The receptors derive from a human donor with COVID-19.

This chain connects TRBV6-5 to TRBJ1-5, with 7 bases aligning to TRBD1. Per germline, CDR1 MNHEY and CDR2 SVGAGI. V shed 2 bases and J 2 bases; nucleotides not matched to a gene: 3. This CDR3 is built from 15 residues. The CDR3 region is CASSYTTGRNQPQHF. The CDR3 DNA sequence: TGTGCCAGCAGTTACACGACAGGGCGCAATCAGCCCCAGCATTTT.

The J gene is TRBJ2-1, the V gene TRBV20-1; the match to TRBD2 covers 16 bases. Germline V lookup: CDR1 DFQATT, CDR2 SNEGSKA (reference sequence). The trim removed 4 bases at V and 6 bases at J, leaving 15 bases unmatched. The CDR3 has 19 amino acids. The CDR3 sequence is CSATPLPGLAGGQGNEQFF. The CDR3 bases are TGCAGTGCTACCCCACTACCGGGACTAGCGGGGGGGCAGGGCAATGAGCAGTTCTTC.

This clonotype was detected a few times. The chain couples TRBV20-1 to TRBJ1-4; maybe TRBD1 (5 bases). Germline CDR1 DFQATT, CDR2 SNEGSKA (reference sequence). This CDR3 comprises 14 residues. Trimming removed 5 bases from V and 4 bases from J, with 14 bases in between. The DNA of the CDR3 is TGCAGTGCTTCACCGGGACCGATTAATGAAAAACTGTTTTTT. Amino acid sequence: CSASPGPINEKLFF.

The chain carries TRBV20-1 and TRBJ2-2; D is tentatively TRBD1 or TRBD2 (5 bases each). Between the trimmed V and J ends, which lost 0 bases and 4 bases, there was a span of 15 bases. CDR1 DFQATT and CDR2 SNEGSKA come from the germline V gene (reference sequence). The CDR3 is made up of 16 amino acids. DNA for the CDR3: TGCAGTGCTAGAGATCTATCTATAGGGACCACCGGGGAGCTGTTTTTT. Protein sequence: CSARDLSIGTTGELFF.

This clonotype was seen more than once but under ten times. The genes are TRBV6-1 and TRBJ1-5; 9 bases are a match to TRBD1. V shed 4 bases, J shed 3 bases, and the junction held 4 bases outside the gene matches. Per germline, CDR1 MNHNS and CDR2 SASEGT. The CDR3 spans 15 residues. The CDR3 DNA is TGTGCCAGCAGTGGGGGACAGGGCGACAATCAGCCCCAGCATTTT. It is translated as CASSGGQGDNQPQHF.

The chain couples TRBV6-1 to TRBJ1-2; perhaps TRBD1 as D (5 bases). V lost 6 bases and J lost 8, with 16 bases in between. Germline V gene sequence: CDR1 MNHNS, CDR2 SASEGT. The CDR3 length is 13 residues. CDR3 sequence: CASSLDGGTGYTF. CDR3 coding DNA: TGTGCCAGCAGCCTCGACGGGGGGACGGGCTACACCTTC.

This chain links TRBV4-2 with TRBJ2-5; D gene ambiguous. The CDR3 sequence is 14 residues long. Germline V lookup: CDR1 LGHNA, CDR2 YNFKEQ. Trimming removed 4 bases from V and 6 bases from J, with 15 bases in between. DNA of the CDR3: TGTGCCAGCAGCCCACGGATTTTCGTAAAGACCCAGTACTTC. Translation gives CASSPRIFVKTQYF.